Below are 19 T cell receptor beta chains sequenced from a single sample in a study of shared T cell receptors in the human thymus. Only in-frame clones appear in the TCRdb table, and some are missing; sequencing was by immunoSEQ multiplex PCR. The sample records 600,000 or so clones, about 89% being singletons. These data were also reused for a study on human thymus T cells.

The sequencing sample was made of thymocytes. These receptors originate from a boy less than two years old with a congenital heart defect.

The chain carries TRBV5-6 and TRBJ1-6, with 9 bases matching TRBD1. The V gene end was trimmed by 6 bases and the J gene end by 7 bases; junction bases not matched to a gene: 14. The CDR3 is 17 residues long. The germline gives CDR1 SGHDT, CDR2 YYEEEE. The CDR3 bases are TGTGCCAGCACTCACGACCGGGACAGGGTTGCGAATTCACCCCTCCACTTT. It specifies CASTHDRDRVANSPLHF.

This clone was recorded a few times. The chain links TRBV6-1 to TRBJ1-3, with a tentative D call TRBD1 (6 bases). Germline assignment: CDR1 MNHNS and CDR2 SASEGT. V was cut by 1 base and J by 7 bases, with 20 bases left in between. The CDR3 is 17 residues long. The CDR3, as DNA: TGTGCCAGCAGTGAAGGGGCCCGGGGGGCCCACTCCAACACCATATATTTT. It specifies CASSEGARGAHSNTIYF.

V gene TRBV9 combines with J gene TRBJ1-1; 7 bases are a match to TRBD1. This CDR3 comprises 14 residues. The V and J ends lost 2 bases and 3 bases, in that order; junction bases with no gene match: 4. CDR1 and CDR2 (germline): SGDLS, YYNGEE. CDR3 in DNA: TGTGCCAGCAGCGTCAAAGGGGGCCACACTGAAGCTTTCTTT. Protein: CASSVKGGHTEAFF.

This chain joins TRBV7-2 and TRBJ2-7, with D perhaps matching TRBD1 (6 bases). Germline CDR1 is SGHTA and CDR2 is FQGNSA. The CDR3 consists of 15 residues. The V gene lost 5 bases and the J gene lost 0 bases, with 14 bases spanning the gap. CDR3 region: CASSETGTPSYEQYF. DNA for the CDR3: TGTGCCAGCAGCGAAACCGGGACACCCTCCTACGAGCAGTACTTC.

The rearrangement uses TRBV27 and TRBJ2-7, with D possibly being TRBD2 (6 bases). The CDR3 is made up of 17 amino acids. Germline V gene data show CDR1 as MNHEY and CDR2 as SMNVEV (reference sequence). V was shortened by 4 bases and J by 7 bases, with 26 bases between the two germline ends. The CDR3 sequence: CASSSKPGRRGAGEQYF. The CDR3 DNA follows: TGTGCCAGCAGTTCCAAACCGGGACGGAGAGGGGCGGGGGAGCAGTACTTC.

This chain connects TRBV14 to TRBJ2-1; 9 bases line up with TRBD1. Looked up from germline, CDR1 is SGHDN and CDR2 is FVKESK. The CDR3 has 16 amino acids. V lost 4 bases to trimming and J lost 2 bases; unmatched junction nucleotides: 6. The DNA of the CDR3 is TGTGCCAGCAGCCGACCACAGGGGGCAACCTACAATGAGCAGTTCTTC. Protein: CASSRPQGATYNEQFF.

This clone came up once. This chain connects TRBV4-1 to TRBJ1-4, with a tentative D call TRBD1 (6 bases). CDR1 and CDR2 (germline): MGHRA, YSYEKL. The CDR3 contains 14 residues. Trimming took 3 bases from V and 6 from J, leaving 11 bases between them. The CDR3 protein is CASSQWTEDEKLFF. CDR3 DNA: TGCGCCAGCAGCCAGTGGACAGAAGATGAAAAACTGTTTTTT.

CDR3 coding DNA: TGTGCCAGCAGCCCCGCGCGGACAGGGCGGTCCGGGGAGCTGTTTTTT. Its protein is CASSPARTGRSGELFF. The rearrangement uses TRBV5-6 and TRBJ2-2; TRBD1 matches at 8 bases. The CDR3 loop spans 16 amino acids. The V segment lost 4 bases and the J segment 6 bases; nucleotides outside the gene matches: 11. Germline lookup yields CDR1 SGHDT and CDR2 YYEEEE.

The rearrangement uses TRBV6-5 and TRBJ2-7; D gene uncertain. CDR1 is MNHEY, CDR2 SVGAGI, per germline. This CDR3 contains 15 residues. Trimming stripped 6 bases from V and 7 bases from J, with 22 bases between. As DNA, the CDR3 is TGTGCCAGCAGCCAACCGGGTCATACCTTTAAAGAGCAGTACTTC. The encoded protein is CASSQPGHTFKEQYF.

This chain links TRBV9 with TRBJ2-3; 8 positions agree with TRBD2. The CDR3 has 17 amino acids. After removal of 0 bases from V and 6 bases from J, the junction contained 12 bases not matched to a gene. In germline, CDR1 is SGDLS, CDR2 YYNGEE. The CDR3 reads CASSVVDSGAHMDTQYF. The CDR3 DNA reads TGTGCCAGCAGCGTAGTGGATAGCGGGGCTCACATGGATACGCAGTATTTT.

The CDR3 nucleotides are TGTGCCAGCAGCTTAGCCCCCTCAGGTCCCGGGGAGCTGTTTTTT. Its protein product is CASSLAPSGPGELFF. V gene TRBV7-6 combines with J gene TRBJ2-2; D remains unclear. This CDR3 region has 15 residues. In germline, CDR1 is SGHVS, CDR2 FNYEAQ. V lost 0 bases and J 6 bases, leaving 11 bases between the germline ends.

This clone has a handful of counts. The V call is TRBV19, the J call TRBJ1-3; D is unclear. This CDR3 is built from 15 residues. The ends were cut back, 3 bases at V and 0 bases at J, with 9 bases in the middle. CDR1 is LNHDA and CDR2 is SQIVND in the germline V gene (reference sequence). The CDR3 DNA reads TGTGCCAGTAGTATCGTTGGGAGCTCTGGAAACACCATATATTTT. Translated: CASSIVGSSGNTIYF.

V is TRBV4-2 and J is TRBJ1-2, with 8 bases lining up with TRBD1. CDR3 size: 16 residues. Germline V lookup: CDR1 LGHNA, CDR2 YNFKEQ. J lost 4 bases, V lost 3 bases, and 10 bases had no gene match. CDR3 sequence reads: CASSQPDRGRVYGYTF. CDR3 sequence (DNA): TGTGCCAGCAGCCAGCCCGACAGGGGACGGGTCTATGGCTACACCTTC.

In the case of this clone: The sample contains more than one DNA sequence encoding this CDR3. The chain employs TRBV5-4 and TRBJ2-5, with TRBD2 matching 8 bases. Germline-derived CDR1 and CDR2 are SGHNT and YYREEE (reference sequence). V was clipped by 4 bases and J by 5 bases; unmatched bases: 10. This CDR3 comprises 15 residues. The CDR3 reads CASSPGRREGETQYF. The DNA of the CDR3 is TGTGCCAGCAGCCCCGGGAGACGGGAGGGGGAGACCCAGTACTTC.

The rearrangement joins TRBV6-1 to TRBJ1-5; 7 bases map to TRBD1. The J segment lost 2 bases and the V segment lost 8 bases, leaving 9 bases of the junction unmatched. This CDR3 is 15 amino acids long. Germline values: CDR1 MNHNS, CDR2 SASEGT. In DNA form, the CDR3 reads TGTGCCAGCGGGGATACAGGGGCCCGCAATCAGCCCCAGCATTTT. Translation gives CASGDTGARNQPQHF.

This sequence joins TRBV7-2 and TRBJ2-7; a weak D match, TRBD2 (6 bases). The V end lost 2 bases, the J end lost 6 bases, and 20 bases lay between the germline ends. Germline values: CDR1 SGHTA, CDR2 FQGNSA. The CDR3 runs 16 residues. CDR3 in amino acids: CASSLREKGSGREQYF. The CDR3 region has the DNA TGTGCCAGCAGCTTACGGGAGAAGGGGTCGGGCCGCGAGCAGTACTTC.

The chain joins TRBV19 to TRBJ1-4; possible D gene TRBD1, 6 bases. This CDR3 has 14 amino acids. The germline V gene encodes CDR1 LNHDA and CDR2 SQIVND (reference sequence). With 8 bases removed from V and 8 bases from J, the gap between germline ends came to 18 bases. The DNA of the CDR3 is TGTGCCAGTTTAGCTAGAGATGGGGGCGAAAAACTGTTTTTT. It translates to CASLARDGGEKLFF.

The genes are TRBV14 and TRBJ2-7, with a possible D match to TRBD1 (6 bases). The CDR3 is 16 residues long. In germline, CDR1 is SGHDN, CDR2 FVKESK. V lost 0 bases, J lost 3 bases, and 15 bases lay in between. The CDR3 bases are TGTGCCAGCAGCCAAGATCACGGGTTAGGGGGCTACGAGCAGTACTTC. This encodes CASSQDHGLGGYEQYF.

The genes are TRBV4-3 and TRBJ2-3, with a tentative D call TRBD2 (5 bases). Germline CDR1 and CDR2: LGHNA and YSLEER. The CDR3 loop spans 16 amino acids. Trimming cost V 0 bases and J 0 bases, with 10 bases left between them. This chain's CDR3 is CASSQDGERSTDTQYF. In DNA, the CDR3 is TGCGCCAGCAGCCAAGATGGGGAGCGGAGCACAGATACGCAGTATTTT.